This record looks at one T cell receptor beta chain sequence and its context. Antigen: not known. Using a J-beta primer mix together with a sample-barcoded 5' primer, a second PCR was run for 7 to 11 cycles. Unique molecular identifiers of 12 random nucleotides labeled each cDNA. Via MiXCR, TCRdb re-called the 5' RACE reads, giving one row per CDR3 protein. The table includes 780,000 or so distinct CDR3 sequences, roughly three fifths detected once. Germline values: CDR1 SQVTM, CDR2 ANQGSEA. The CDR3 spans 16 residues. J lost 4 bases, V lost 6 bases, and 13 bases had no gene match. This record comes from a study of blood T cells in healthy people across ages. Broader study findings: It was the long-lived donors that had more naive CD4+ cells and higher diversity than aged donors. Diversity figures based on one million T cells were deemed too low.

Per sample, a minimum of 6 million PBMCs were isolated. This sequence was found in a man aged 40-55 years in good health. V gene TRBV29-1 combines with J gene TRBJ2-1; 9 bases map to TRBD2. The sequencing sample was made of blood. CDR3 protein: CSVQGSAGGNYNEQFF. DNA of the CDR3: TGCAGCGTCCAAGGGTCGGCGGGGGGGAATTACAATGAGCAGTTCTTC.